Listed below are T cell receptor beta chains from one sample, sequenced in a study of blood T cell repertoires in COVID-19. Libraries were prepared by immunoSEQ multiplex PCR; TCRdb keeps only in-frame clonotypes and omits some of them. The repertoire holds some 530,000 clones, with 70% to 90% as singletons. Material: PBMCs or T cells enriched from blood (not recorded which). The receptors stem from a woman aged 55-69 years who had recovered from COVID-19. The CDR3 runs from the conserved cysteine through the conserved F or W. The order of the fields is J gene, V gene, clone size, D gene, CDR3 protein, CDR3 DNA. The D gene is left open where the match is weak. For some rows the clone size is stated as once, few or many, or as a class when expanded; others skip it.

>TRBJ2-2|TRBV11-2|-|TRBD2
CASKRSAGENTGELFF
TGTGCCAGCAAACGGTCAGCGGGGGAGAACACCGGGGAGCTGTTTTTT
>TRBJ2-3|TRBV18|-|-
CASSPRSYGTDTQYF
TGTGCCAGCTCACCACGGAGTTATGGAACAGATACGCAGTATTTT
>TRBJ1-1|TRBV15|once|-
CATSRGAGPNTEAFF
TGTGCCACCAGCAGAGGGGCAGGCCCGAACACTGAAGCTTTCTTT
>TRBJ2-7|TRBV5-1|-|-
CASSASGGGYEQYF
TGCGCCAGCAGCGCCTCGGGGGGCGGGTACGAGCAGTACTTC
>TRBJ2-5|TRBV18|-|-
CASSQTGGQETQYF
TGTGCCAGCTCACAAACCGGAGGGCAAGAGACCCAGTACTTC
>TRBJ1-2|TRBV12-3/TRBV12-4|-|-
CASSHDRLYGYTF
TGTGCCAGCAGCCACGACAGGCTCTATGGCTACACCTTC
>TRBJ1-6|TRBV9|-|-
CASSQRPGNSPLHF
TGTGCCAGCAGCCAGCGTCCGGGGAATTCACCCCTCCACTTT
>TRBJ1-2|TRBV6-5|once|TRBD1
CASSLTGGGYTF
TGTGCCAGCAGCCTGACAGGGGGAGGCTACACCTTC
>TRBJ1-6|TRBV25-1|-|-
CASSPQENSPLHF
TGTGCCAGCAGTCCTCAGGAAAATTCACCCCTCCACTTT
>TRBJ2-3|TRBV24-1|-|TRBD2
CATSSGGAIYTQYF
TGTGCCACCAGTAGCGGGGGGGCCATCTATACGCAGTATTTT
>TRBJ2-3|TRBV5-1|-|-
CASSSQGSPDTQYF
TGCGCCAGCAGCTCCCAGGGGAGTCCAGATACGCAGTATTTT
>TRBJ1-6|TRBV10-3|-|-
CAISADAGNSPLHF
TGTGCCATCAGTGCGGATGCGGGGAATTCACCCCTCCACTTT
>TRBJ2-3|TRBV7-9|-|TRBD1
CASSLADRDSCTDTQYF
TGTGCCAGCAGCTTAGCCGACCGGGACAGCTGCACAGATACGCAGTATTTT
>TRBJ2-7|TRBV6-5|-|-
CASSYRGGSYEQYF
TGTGCCAGCAGTTACAGGGGAGGCTCCTACGAGCAGTACTTC
>TRBJ2-2|TRBV24-1|-|TRBD1
CATAGQVVNTGELFF
TGTGCCACCGCGGGACAGGTGGTCAACACCGGGGAGCTGTTTTTT
>TRBJ2-4|TRBV4-1|-|TRBD2
CASSQSAAGGLQNIQYF
TGCGCCAGCAGCCAAAGTGCGGCGGGGGGGCTGCAAAACATTCAGTACTTC
>TRBJ2-3|TRBV24-1|-|-
CATSDPSTDTQYF
TGTGCCACCAGTGATCCCTCGACAGATACGCAGTATTTT
>TRBJ1-1|TRBV2|-|-
CASTAGATLNTEAFF
TGTGCCAGCACGGCGGGGGCAACCTTGAACACTGAAGCTTTCTTT
>TRBJ2-1|TRBV27|-|TRBD1
CASRAAGGSSRSYNEQFF
TGTGCCAGCAGGGCTGCAGGGGGATCGAGCCGCTCCTACAATGAGCAGTTCTTC
>TRBJ1-2|TRBV10-3|-|TRBD1
CAISRQGEGYGYTF
TGTGCCATCAGCCGACAGGGAGAAGGCTATGGCTACACCTTC
>TRBJ1-5|TRBV19|-|-
CASSIDRGGNQPQHF
TGTGCCAGTAGTATAGATCGGGGGGGCAATCAGCCCCAGCATTTT
>TRBJ2-1|TRBV4-1|-|TRBD2
CASSQVAGGVNEQFF
TGCGCCAGCAGCCAAGTAGCGGGGGGGGTCAATGAGCAGTTCTTC
>TRBJ2-3|TRBV5-1|-|-
CASSLKAGATSTDTQYF
TGCGCCAGCAGCTTAAAGGCAGGGGCTACTAGCACAGATACGCAGTATTTT
>TRBJ1-1|TRBV7-9|-|-
CASSIREGTEAFF
TGTGCCAGCAGCATCAGGGAGGGCACTGAAGCTTTCTTT
>TRBJ2-7|TRBV27|-|-
CASSLKGGAYEQYF
TGTGCCAGCAGTTTAAAGGGCGGGGCCTACGAGCAGTACTTC
>TRBJ1-2|TRBV28|-|-
CASIPQGYYGYTF
TGTGCCAGCATTCCTCAGGGGTACTATGGCTACACCTTC
>TRBJ2-5|TRBV4-1|-|-
CASSRGQWETQYF
TGCGCCAGCAGCCGCGGACAGTGGGAGACCCAGTACTTC
>TRBJ2-1|TRBV5-1|-|-
CASSYTGNPYNEQFF
TGCGCCAGCAGCTATACAGGAAACCCCTACAATGAGCAGTTCTTC
>TRBJ1-1|TRBV20-1|-|-
CSARDRVEAFF
TGCAGTGCTAGAGACCGAGTTGAAGCTTTCTTT
>TRBJ2-2|TRBV5-1|-|-
CASSTQGTGELFF
TGCGCCAGCAGTACCCAGGGAACCGGGGAGCTGTTTTTT
>TRBJ1-1|TRBV14|few|TRBD1
CASSHRQGANTEAFF
TGTGCCAGCAGCCATAGACAGGGGGCGAACACTGAAGCTTTCTTT
>TRBJ1-3|TRBV19|-|TRBD1
CASSMGQFGSGNTIYF
TGTGCCAGTAGTATGGGACAGTTCGGCTCTGGAAACACCATATATTTT
>TRBJ2-5|TRBV7-6|-|-
CASSLSPGAHRETQYF
TGTGCCAGCAGCTTATCTCCAGGGGCCCACCGAGAGACCCAGTACTTC
>TRBJ2-7|TRBV7-9|-|TRBD1
CASSSWDRTLSYEQYF
TGTGCCAGCAGCTCCTGGGACAGGACGCTATCCTACGAGCAGTACTTC
>TRBJ1-5|TRBV18|-|-
CASSPDRSENQPQHF
TGTGCCAGCTCACCTGACAGGTCAGAAAATCAGCCCCAGCATTTT
>TRBJ2-1|TRBV5-1|-|TRBD2
CASSSTTSGSLYNEQFF
TGCGCCAGCAGCTCGACGACTAGCGGGTCTCTCTACAATGAGCAGTTCTTC
>TRBJ1-3|TRBV15|-|TRBD1
CATSRDPTGLSGNTIYF
TGTGCCACCAGCAGAGACCCGACAGGGCTCTCTGGAAACACCATATATTTT
>TRBJ2-2|TRBV5-1|-|TRBD1
CASSHQGGRSGELFF
TGCGCCAGCAGCCATCAAGGGGGCCGGAGCGGGGAGCTGTTTTTT
>TRBJ1-3|TRBV6-1|-|-
CASSEATARNTIYF
TGTGCCAGCAGTGAAGCGACAGCAAGAAACACCATATATTTT
>TRBJ1-1|TRBV24-1|-|-
CATSDPKTANTEAFF
TGTGCCACCAGTGATCCCAAAACAGCGAACACTGAAGCTTTCTTT
>TRBJ1-2|TRBV2|-|-
CASSELRAGYTF
TGTGCCAGCAGTGAACTCAGAGCGGGCTACACCTTC
>TRBJ1-3|TRBV2|few|TRBD1
CASRGDRTISGNTIYF
TGTGCCAGCAGAGGGGACAGGACAATCTCTGGAAACACCATATATTTT
>TRBJ1-5|TRBV4-1|-|-
CASSQALGEPQHF
TGCGCCAGCAGCCAAGCCTTAGGGGAGCCCCAGCATTTT
>TRBJ1-4|TRBV29-1|-|TRBD1
CSVVLQDRDLF
TGCAGCGTTGTCCTTCAAGACAGGGACCTTTTT
>TRBJ1-2|TRBV6-5|-|-
CASPPPYKSNYGYTF
TGTGCCAGCCCTCCACCGTACAAAAGTAACTATGGCTACACCTTC
>TRBJ2-7|TRBV2|once|-
CASMGGHSEQYF
TGTGCCAGCATGGGGGGGCACTCCGAGCAGTACTTC
>TRBJ1-6|TRBV7-2|-|-
CASSLDRANSPLHF
TGTGCCAGCAGCTTAGACAGGGCTAATTCACCCCTCCACTTT
>TRBJ2-1|TRBV4-2|-|-
CASSRDISSYNEQFF
TGTGCCAGCAGCCGAGACATTAGCTCCTACAATGAGCAGTTCTTC
>TRBJ1-3|TRBV18|-|-
CASSPLQFRGTGNTIYF
TGTGCCAGCTCACCACTTCAATTCCGAGGAACTGGAAACACCATATATTTT
>TRBJ2-1|TRBV14|-|TRBD1
CASSQRDRLFF
TGTGCCAGCAGCCAAAGGGACAGGTTGTTCTTC
>TRBJ1-5|TRBV2|-|TRBD1
CASNGQGIDQPQHF
TGTGCCAGCAACGGACAGGGGATAGATCAGCCCCAGCATTTT
>TRBJ1-6|TRBV2|-|TRBD1
CASTPETGNSPLHF
TGTGCCAGCACCCCCGAGACAGGGAATTCACCCCTCCACTTT
>TRBJ2-5|TRBV5-4|-|-
CASSSSRSSGTQYF
TGTGCCAGCAGCTCCTCTAGATCTTCGGGGACCCAGTACTTC
>TRBJ2-4|TRBV2|-|-
CASMQRLRAKNIQYF
TGTGCCAGCATGCAACGACTAAGAGCCAAAAACATTCAGTACTTC
>TRBJ2-3|TRBV7-9|-|TRBD1
CASRGTGSTDTQYF
TGTGCCAGCAGGGGGACAGGGAGCACAGATACGCAGTATTTT
>TRBJ1-3|TRBV19|-|-
CATRDLGSGNTIYF
TGTGCCACCCGGGATTTAGGCTCTGGAAACACCATATATTTT
>TRBJ1-4|TRBV2|-|TRBD1
CASTYPGQGLNEKLFF
TGTGCCAGCACTTACCCGGGACAGGGCCTGAATGAAAAACTGTTTTTT